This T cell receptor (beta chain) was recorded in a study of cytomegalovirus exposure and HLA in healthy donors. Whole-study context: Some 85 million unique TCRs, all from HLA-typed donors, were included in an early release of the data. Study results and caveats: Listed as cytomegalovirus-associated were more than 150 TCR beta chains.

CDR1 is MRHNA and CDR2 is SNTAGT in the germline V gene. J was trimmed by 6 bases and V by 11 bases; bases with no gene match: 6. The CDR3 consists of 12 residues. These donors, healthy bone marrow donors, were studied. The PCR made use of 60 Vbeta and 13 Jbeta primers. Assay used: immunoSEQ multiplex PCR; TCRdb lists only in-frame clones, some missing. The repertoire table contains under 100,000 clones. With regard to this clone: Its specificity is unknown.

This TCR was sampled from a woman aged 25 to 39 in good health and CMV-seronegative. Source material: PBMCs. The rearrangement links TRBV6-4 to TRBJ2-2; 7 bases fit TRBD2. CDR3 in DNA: TGTGCCTCTCGCGGGGGTGCCGGGGAGCTGTTTTTT. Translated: CASRGGAGELFF.